This TCR beta chain was captured in a study of blood T cell repertoires in COVID-19. Trimming left V 3 bases short and J 2 bases short, with 15 bases between. The CDR3 loop spans 15 amino acids. Germline V lookup: CDR1 SGHKS, CDR2 YYEKEE (reference sequence). Measured with immunoSEQ multiplex PCR; TCRdb has only the in-frame clones, and not every one. Altogether 250,000 to 300,000 clones are present, over 70% being singletons, with the ten largest covering roughly 10%. This clone was observed a few times. The specimen was peripheral blood. This rearrangement joins TRBV5-5 to TRBJ2-7, with D perhaps TRBD2 (5 bases). This clonotype originated in a woman in her 70s with COVID-19, enrolled during active disease. CDR3 nucleotides: TGTGCCAGCAGCTATTCGGCTAGCTGGGCCTACGAGCAGTACTTC. The encoded protein is CASSYSASWAYEQYF.